This TCR beta chain was found in a study of blood T cell repertoires in COVID-19. Study context: COVID-19 samples from acute and convalescent phases originated in the United States, Italy and Spain.

Some clones are missing from TCRdb's copy, which holds only in-frame ones; the method was immunoSEQ multiplex PCR. The data contain 20,000 to 30,000 clones, just over 85% of them singletons. The CDR3 has 12 amino acids. V lost 4 bases and J lost 5, with 8 bases in between. Germline V gives CDR1 SGHDN, CDR2 FVKESK. The source material was peripheral blood. This sequence originates from a man aged 65-85 years with acute or convalescent COVID-19. This sequence joins TRBV14 and TRBJ2-5, with D possibly matching TRBD1 (5 bases). This chain's CDR3 is CASSLNRETQYF. DNA for the CDR3: TGTGCCAGCAGCCTCAACAGGGAGACCCAGTACTTC.